The 22 T cell receptor beta chains reported below all come from one sample, sequenced in a study of sequential checkpoint blockade in melanoma. Measured with immunoSEQ multiplex PCR; TCRdb has only the in-frame clones, and not every one. This repertoire shows fewer than 7,500 clones, about 84% found once; its top ten account for approximately 7%. Regarding treatment: randomized to nivolumab then ipilimumab (arm A) or the reverse (arm B). This material consisted of CD8+ T cells sorted from blood (inferred from file names), taken from a patient given nivolumab and ipilimumab in sequence. The receptors here all came from a human donor with melanoma.

CDR3 nucleotide sequence: TGTGCCAGCAGTCCGAAGACAGGTCGCGAGCAGTACTTC. Amino acid sequence: CASSPKTGREQYF. The J gene is TRBJ2-7, the V gene TRBV7-9, with D possibly being TRBD1 (6 bases). In germline, CDR1 is SEHNR, CDR2 FQNEAQ (reference sequence). The CDR3 loop spans 13 amino acids. V lost 6 bases, J lost 6 bases, and 15 bases lay in between.

This rearrangement joins TRBV4-1 to TRBJ1-1, with D uncertain. The CDR3 covers 16 residues. Germline V CDR1 and CDR2: MGHRA, YSYEKL. Deletions cut 3 bases from V and 0 bases from J, with 14 bases between. In DNA form, the CDR3 reads TGCGCCAGCAGCCATCCCCGCCAGGCGCTGAACACTGAAGCTTTCTTT. Protein sequence: CASSHPRQALNTEAFF.

This chain links TRBV4-3 with TRBJ2-1; TRBD2 matches at 11 bases. V lost 1 base to trimming and J lost 1 base; unmatched junction nucleotides: 3. The germline V gene has CDR1 LGHNA and CDR2 YSLEER. CDR3 length: 17 residues. CDR3 nucleotides: TGCGCCAGCAGCCAAGTGATAGCGGGAGGGTCCTACAATGAGCAGTTCTTC. It codes for CASSQVIAGGSYNEQFF.

The chain joins TRBV4-3 to TRBJ2-3, with TRBD2 matching over 12 bases. The CDR3 has 16 residues. In germline, CDR1 is LGHNA, CDR2 YSLEER. J lost 5 bases, V lost 0 bases, and 3 bases had no gene match. Here the CDR3 reads CASSQDMTSGGDTQYF. The CDR3 DNA is TGCGCCAGCAGCCAAGACATGACTAGCGGGGGAGATACGCAGTATTTT.

V gene TRBV7-3 combines with J gene TRBJ2-2, with 9 bases identical to TRBD1. In germline, CDR1 is SGHTA, CDR2 FQGTGA. The CDR3 is 15 amino acids. V lost 5 bases to trimming and J lost 3 bases; unmatched junction nucleotides: 4. The CDR3 DNA follows: TGTGCCAGCAGCCCGGGACAGGGAGACACCGGGGAGCTGTTTTTT. Translating it yields CASSPGQGDTGELFF.

The rearrangement uses TRBV5-6 and TRBJ1-5, with TRBD1 as a possible D gene (6 bases). Trimming shortened V by 2 bases and J by 4 bases, and 10 bases separated the two germline ends. Germline-derived CDR1 and CDR2 are SGHDT and YYEEEE. The CDR3 has 14 amino acids. The CDR3 DNA reads as TGTGCCAGCAGCTTCGGACAGCCAAATCAGCCCCAGCATTTT. Encoded protein: CASSFGQPNQPQHF. The entire variable domain, with the rest obtained from reference TRBV5-6 and TRBJ1-5, is as follows: DAGVTQSPTHLIKTRGQQVTLRCSPKSGHDTVSWYQQALGQGPQFIFQYYEEEERQRGNFPDRFSGHQFPNYSSELNVNALLLGDSALYLCASSFGQPNQPQHFGDGTRLSIL.

The rearrangement uses TRBV6-1 and TRBJ1-5; the D gene is possibly TRBD1 (6 bases). Trimming shortened V by 4 bases and J by 1 base, and 11 bases separated the two germline ends. The CDR3 sequence is 15 residues long. CDR1 and CDR2 (germline): MNHNS, SASEGT. The CDR3 bases are TGTGCCAGCAGTGTAGTCAGGGGAAGCAATCAGCCCCAGCATTTT. Its translation is CASSVVRGSNQPQHF.

The V gene is TRBV9, the J gene TRBJ2-3; 11 bases are a match to TRBD2. V shed 4 bases and J 0 bases; nucleotides not matched to a gene: 1. CDR3 size: 15 residues. Germline assignment: CDR1 SGDLS and CDR2 YYNGEE. The CDR3 DNA is TGTGCCAGCAGCCGACTAGCGGGAAGCACAGATACGCAGTATTTT. Its protein product is CASSRLAGSTDTQYF.

V gene TRBV4-1 combines with J gene TRBJ2-2; D ambiguous. The CDR3 loop spans 15 amino acids. CDR1 is MGHRA, CDR2 YSYEKL, per germline. Trimming took 1 base from V and 1 from J, leaving 7 bases between them. The CDR3 nucleotides read TGCGCCAGCAGCCAAGTCTCGGGGAACACCGGGGAGCTGTTTTTT. This gives the protein CASSQVSGNTGELFF.

The chain carries TRBV6-6 and TRBJ2-1, with 13 bases identical to TRBD2. V lost 5 bases and J lost 9; bases outside the gene matches: 7. Germline values: CDR1 MNHNY, CDR2 SVGAGI (reference sequence). This CDR3 contains 15 residues. CDR3 amino acids: CASSDPTSGRAEQFF. The DNA of the CDR3 is TGTGCCAGCAGTGACCCCACTAGCGGGAGGGCTGAGCAGTTCTTC.

Only a few counts were recorded for this clone. The rearrangement links TRBV15 to TRBJ1-2; TRBD1 matches 7 bases. Germline V gene lookup returns CDR1 LNHNV and CDR2 YYDKDF (reference sequence). CDR3 length: 12 amino acids. J gave up 14 bases and V 1 base, and 7 bases lay outside the gene matches. DNA of the CDR3: TGTGCCACCAGCAGAGGACAGGGCGGGTGGACCTTC. This codes for CATSRGQGGWTF.

This clone was recorded a few times. The chain combines TRBV6-1 with TRBJ2-1; 12 bases fit TRBD2. Trimming at V came to 7 bases and at J to 5 bases, leaving 6 bases not matched to a gene. Germline V gives CDR1 MNHNS, CDR2 SASEGT. The CDR3 length is 15 residues. For the CDR3, the DNA is TGTGCCAGCACGGTAGGACTAGCGGGGAACAATGAGCAGTTCTTC. Translating it yields CASTVGLAGNNEQFF.

J is TRBJ2-2 and V is TRBV7-9; 9 bases fit TRBD1. Germline CDR1 reads SEHNR; CDR2 reads FQNEAQ (reference sequence). The J segment lost 3 bases and the V segment lost 4 bases, leaving 3 bases of the junction unmatched. This CDR3 is 15 amino acids long. The CDR3 nucleotides read TGTGCCAGCAGCTCGACAGGGGGTGACACCGGGGAGCTGTTTTTT. This sequence encodes CASSSTGGDTGELFF.

The table lists this clone with a count of one. The V gene is TRBV6-6, the J gene TRBJ1-1; TRBD1 might be the D (5 bases). In germline, CDR1 is MNHNY, CDR2 SVGAGI (reference sequence). Trimming cost V 5 bases and J 6 bases, with 19 bases left between them. This CDR3 comprises 15 residues. The CDR3 DNA is TGTGCCAGCAGTCGGACCCTCGGGGGGGTACCTGAAGCTTTCTTT. This encodes CASSRTLGGVPEAFF.

This clone was recorded a few times. The V gene is TRBV11-2, the J gene TRBJ2-1; D call uncertain. The CDR3 is 16 residues long. The germline V and J ends were trimmed by 1 base and 3 bases, with 13 bases remaining between them. CDR1 SGHAT and CDR2 FQNNGV come from the germline V gene. The CDR3 reads CASSLVASPSYNEQFF. Written as DNA, the CDR3 is TGTGCCAGCAGCTTAGTTGCTTCTCCGAGCTACAATGAGCAGTTCTTC.

The gene calls are TRBV27 and TRBJ1-5, with 8 bases lining up with TRBD1. Losses at the gene ends were 6 bases for V and 4 bases for J; bases not matched to a gene: 5. Germline V lookup: CDR1 MNHEY, CDR2 SMNVEV (reference sequence). This CDR3 has 14 residues. The CDR3 region is CASSTGGWNQPQHF. CDR3 DNA sequence: TGTGCCAGCAGCACAGGGGGTTGGAATCAGCCCCAGCATTTT.

CDR3 loop: CASSMTGFTEAFF. The CDR3, as DNA: TGTGCCAGTAGTATGACAGGTTTTACTGAAGCTTTCTTT. The chain combines TRBV19 with TRBJ1-1; a weak D match, TRBD1 (6 bases). With 3 bases removed from V and 5 bases from J, the gap between germline ends came to 10 bases. CDR1 is LNHDA, CDR2 SQIVND, per germline (reference sequence). The CDR3 length is 13 residues.

V gene TRBV6-6 combines with J gene TRBJ2-1, with 11 nucleotides matching TRBD2. The germline CDR1 and CDR2 sequences are MNHNY and SVGAGI (reference sequence). J lost 6 bases, V lost 4 bases, and 5 bases had no gene match. This CDR3 spans 15 amino acids. In DNA, the CDR3 is TGTGCCAGCAGTTTACTAGCGGGGGCCCTCAATGAGCAGTTCTTC. Its protein product is CASSLLAGALNEQFF.

CDR3 sequence (DNA): TGCGCCAGCAGCCCCCGGGGAGAGACCCAGTACTTC. Protein: CASSPRGETQYF. The genes are TRBV4-1 and TRBJ2-5; D might be TRBD2 (5 bases). Trimming took off 4 bases at V and 4 bases at J, with 7 bases between the two ends. The CDR3 extends over 12 amino acids. The germline V gene encodes CDR1 MGHRA and CDR2 YSYEKL.

The chain joins TRBV14 to TRBJ2-7; D not certain. Trimming cost V 4 bases and J 4 bases, with 11 bases left between them. The CDR3 runs 13 residues. CDR1 and CDR2 (germline): SGHDN, FVKESK. The CDR3 sequence: CASSPYLRYEQYF. Here the CDR3 DNA reads TGTGCCAGCAGCCCGTACCTCCGGTACGAGCAGTACTTC.

V gene TRBV7-9 combines with J gene TRBJ2-2; 13 bases align to TRBD2. V shed 6 bases and J 1 base; nucleotides not matched to a gene: 5. This CDR3 is built from 17 residues. CDR1 and CDR2 from the germline V gene are SEHNR and FQNEAQ (reference sequence). The CDR3 spells CASRQGLAGLNTGELFF. The CDR3 DNA reads as TGTGCCAGCAGACAGGGACTAGCGGGGTTGAACACCGGGGAGCTGTTTTTT. Variable domain in full (rest from reference TRBV7-9 and TRBJ2-2): DTGVSQNPRHKITKRGQNVTFRCDPISEHNRLYWYRQTLGQGPEFLTYFQNEAQLEKSRLLSDRFSAERPKGSFSTLEIQRTEQGDSAMYLCASRQGLAGLNTGELFFGEGSRLTVL.

This clone has just a few counts. V and J are TRBV19 and TRBJ1-1; D gene ambiguous. The CDR3 spans 15 residues. Trimming pared 3 bases from V and 0 bases from J, leaving 11 bases between. The germline V gene has CDR1 LNHDA and CDR2 SQIVND (reference sequence). The CDR3 here is CASSIYSTLNTEAFF. The DNA of the CDR3 is TGTGCCAGTAGTATCTATAGCACATTGAACACTGAAGCTTTCTTT.